Detailed here is one T cell receptor beta chain. What this receptor recognizes is not known. One base away there is no much larger clone; base qualities are not given. Sequencing instrument: Illumina HiSeq 2500. Quantitative 5'-RACE with molecular barcodes was used to prepare TCR beta libraries. In the original analysis: To identify disease-linked TCR variants, a new computational method was used, one built on a probabilistic model of VDJ rearrangement. TCRdb took the public reads, trimmed them with fastp at Q25, ran MiXCR for clone calling and kept in-frame beta chains. Each record represents a unique CDR3 protein, reported with the most common genes and DNA among its rows. The V and J calls reflect TCRdb's pipeline rather than the authors' work. A total of some 250,000 distinct CDR3 sequences appear in this sample, around a tenth of them only once. The top ten clones comprise roughly 6.8% of the sample.

This sample is part of a study of CD8 T cells in ankylosing spondylitis (dated by TCRdb to the late 2010s). General notes on the study: T cell receptor beta repertoires were profiled in healthy donors and ankylosing spondylitis patients so that disease-linked TCR variants could be found. The full study cohort was made up of about 25 ankylosing spondylitis patients and 95 to 130 healthy donors. Peripheral blood samples were taken, and synovial fluid was additionally collected from ankylosing spondylitis patients.

General findings and caveats noted by the study authors: Some of the motif variants had been reported before in the synovial fluid and blood of reactive arthritis patients, a finding that suggests common disease-initiation mechanisms. The disease-linked clones were reported to be significantly enriched in matched synovial fluid samples from ankylosing spondylitis patients. A TCR beta motif made up of eight or nine highly homologous amino acid variants appeared to be characteristic of blood from ankylosing spondylitis patients. The disease-linked clones had a CD8+ phenotype and were found at relatively low frequencies in peripheral blood.

Looking up the germline V gene yields CDR1 ENHRY and CDR2 SYGVKD. Measured from the cysteine to the phenylalanine, the CDR3 is 15 residues long. Kept here is only the CDR3 DNA, which spans 45 bases and is read in frame from base 1. The germline V and J ends show losses of 4 bases and 6 bases respectively, and no gene match explains 5 bases of the junction. Sample: blood, either unsorted or a sorted T cell fraction (not recorded which). The V and J genes are TRBV10-3 and TRBJ2-1; TRBD2 agrees with 11 junctional bases. The clonotype comes from a male donor with ankylosing spondylitis or in good health (not recorded which). The nucleotide sequence is given as TGTGCCATCAGTGTAGGACTAGCGGGCCCCAATGAGCAGTTCTTC. The resulting protein is CAISVGLAGPNEQFF.